The 22 T cell receptor beta chains below come from one sample, sequenced in a study of CD8+ T cells in alopecia areata. Treatment noted: oral pan-JAK inhibitor, 5-10 mg twice daily. cDNA prepared by RNA extraction and subsequent reverse transcription served as the template for sequencing. TCRdb keeps only in-frame clones here, not all; method: immunoSEQ multiplex PCR. The profile shows about 97,000 clones, about 61% of them singletons. The source material was CD8+ T cells sorted from blood, sampled between weeks 55 and 65, from a patient treated with tofacitinib. The receptors stem from a human donor with alopecia areata.

This sequence joins TRBV7-6 and TRBJ2-1; perhaps TRBD1 as D (6 bases). The CDR3 has 14 amino acids. CDR1 and CDR2 from the germline V gene are SGHVS and FNYEAQ. Trimming took 5 bases from V and 4 from J, leaving 12 bases between them. The CDR3 loop is CASSRTGPYNEQFF. CDR3 nucleotides: TGTGCCAGCAGCCGAACAGGGCCTTACAATGAGCAGTTCTTC.

The CDR3 loop is CASRLDRGRYGYTF. The DNA for the CDR3 is TGTGCCAGCAGGCTAGACAGAGGACGCTATGGCTACACCTTC. The chain carries TRBV6-1 and TRBJ1-2; D possibly corresponds to TRBD1 (5 bases). The CDR3 consists of 14 residues. The germline V gene encodes CDR1 MNHNS and CDR2 SASEGT. With 6 bases removed from V and 4 bases from J, the gap between germline ends came to 15 bases.

The chain links TRBV25-1 to TRBJ1-6; the D gene is possibly TRBD1 (6 bases). V lost 2 bases, J lost 9 bases, and 23 bases lay in between. Looked up from germline, CDR1 is MGHDK and CDR2 is SYGVNS. The CDR3 loop spans 18 amino acids. The CDR3 spells CASSEMGGEGLGSSPLHF. The CDR3 nucleotides read TGTGCCAGCAGTGAAATGGGGGGCGAGGGGTTGGGAAGTTCACCCCTCCACTTT.

This clone was recorded many times. The rearrangement uses TRBV7-3 and TRBJ2-1; 10 bases are shared with TRBD1. Germline CDR1 is SGHTA and CDR2 is FQGTGA. With V trimmed by 5 bases and J by 2 bases, 3 bases remained unmatched. The CDR3 covers 15 residues. The CDR3 coding sequence is TGTGCCAGCAGCCCCGGGACAGGGGCCTACAATGAGCAGTTCTTC. Translation gives CASSPGTGAYNEQFF.

The CDR3 spells CASSQNPDRGVYEQYF. In nucleotides, the CDR3 is TGCGCCAGCAGCCAAAACCCGGACAGGGGGGTGTACGAGCAGTACTTC. The chain is built from TRBV5-1 and TRBJ2-7; TRBD1 matches at 10 bases. CDR3 length: 16 residues. V dropped 4 bases and J dropped 4; count of bases not matched to a gene: 11. The germline V gene has CDR1 SGHRS and CDR2 YFSETQ.

CDR3 sequence reads: CASSVGPSSYEQYF. The DNA for the CDR3 is TGTGCCAGCAGCGTTGGCCCCAGCTCCTACGAGCAGTACTTC. The V gene is TRBV5-6, the J gene TRBJ2-7, with D hard to call. V gave up 4 bases and J gave up 0 bases, with 11 bases separating them. The germline gives CDR1 SGHDT, CDR2 YYEEEE. The CDR3 runs 14 residues.

A few counts support this clone. The gene calls are TRBV7-9 and TRBJ2-1, with D unclear. The CDR3 covers 13 residues. Germline assignment: CDR1 SEHNR and CDR2 FQNEAQ (reference sequence). V lost 1 base and J lost 10, with 11 bases in between. CDR3 protein: CASSLGILGEQFF. The CDR3 nucleotides read TGTGCCAGCAGCTTAGGGATTCTGGGGGAGCAGTTCTTC.

V and J are TRBV7-6 and TRBJ2-2; D is unclear. CDR3 length equals 16 residues. V shed 4 bases and J shed 1 base, with 13 bases lying between them. Germline V CDR1 and CDR2: SGHVS, FNYEAQ. The CDR3 DNA is TGTGCCAGCAGCTCAACCAACCAGAAGAACACCGGGGAGCTGTTTTTT. Protein product: CASSSTNQKNTGELFF.

Written as DNA, the CDR3 is TGTGCCACCAGCCAGGACAGGGGGCTCAGGTGGTTGAACACTGAAGCTTTCTTT. This encodes CATSQDRGLRWLNTEAFF. V gene TRBV15 combines with J gene TRBJ1-1; 11 bases line up with TRBD1. V lost 5 bases, J lost 0 bases, and 11 bases stayed unmatched. Germline loops: CDR1 LNHNV, CDR2 YYDKDF (reference sequence). The CDR3 runs to 18 residues.

V usage is TRBV27 and J usage is TRBJ1-5; D may be TRBD1 (6 bases). Trimming left V 0 bases short and J 7 bases short, with 16 bases between. The CDR3 contains 16 residues. CDR1 MNHEY and CDR2 SMNVEV come from the germline V gene (reference sequence). CDR3 sequence: CASSLSYTGLGQPQHF. The CDR3 nucleotides read TGTGCCAGCAGTTTATCCTATACAGGGCTTGGGCAGCCCCAGCATTTT.

J is TRBJ2-5 and V is TRBV4-1; 7 bases match TRBD1. CDR1 MGHRA and CDR2 YSYEKL come from the germline V gene. The trim removed 4 bases at V and 1 base at J, leaving 6 bases unmatched. The CDR3 runs 15 residues. CDR3 DNA sequence: TGCGCCAGCAGCCGTCGGACAGGTCCCCAAGAGACCCAGTACTTC. It translates to CASSRRTGPQETQYF.

Note on this clone: At one boundary the junction diverges from the germline segment, which might be a read error. CDR3 DNA sequence: TGCAGCGTCCTCCGGGACACCCTCTTCTTC. It codes for CSVLRDTLFF. The J gene is TRBJ2-7, the V gene TRBV29-1, with D possibly matching TRBD1 (6 bases). The CDR3 totals 10 residues. The V gene's germline CDR1 is SQVTM and CDR2 ANQGSEA.

The rearrangement uses TRBV5-6 and TRBJ2-5; weak D call: TRBD2 (6 bases). Germline V CDR1 and CDR2: SGHDT, YYEEEE. V was pared by 5 bases and J by 2 bases, with 22 bases between. This CDR3 is built from 17 residues. The CDR3 sequence is CASRPRWEDNVQETQYF. Written as DNA, the CDR3 is TGTGCCAGCAGACCGAGGTGGGAGGATAATGTTCAAGAGACCCAGTACTTC.

The rearrangement uses TRBV7-2 and TRBJ2-3, with 9 bases aligning to TRBD2. CDR1 and CDR2 from the germline V gene are SGHTA and FQGNSA. After removal of 6 bases from V and 3 bases from J, the junction contained 7 bases not matched to a gene. The CDR3 is 15 amino acids. Here the CDR3 reads CASRQTSGRTDTQYF. In DNA form, the CDR3 reads TGTGCCAGCAGACAAACTAGCGGGCGAACAGATACGCAGTATTTT.

This clone was counted between two and nine times. V gene TRBV11-2 combines with J gene TRBJ2-1; perhaps TRBD2 as D (6 bases). Germline V CDR1 and CDR2: SGHAT, FQNNGV. V lost 1 base, J lost 12 bases, and 7 bases lay in between. The CDR3 extends over 11 amino acids. CDR3 nucleotides: TGTGCCAGCAGCTTAGGTAGCGGGCAGTTCTTC. This codes for CASSLGSGQFF.

This clone turned up a few times. The J gene is TRBJ2-1, the V gene TRBV13, with D possibly matching TRBD1 (6 bases). Germline loops: CDR1 PRHDT, CDR2 FYEKMQ (reference sequence). The CDR3 contains 14 residues. V lost 3 bases and J 6 bases, leaving 12 bases between the germline ends. CDR3 amino acids: CASSFLLGANEQFF. As DNA, the CDR3 is TGTGCCAGCAGCTTTCTCTTGGGGGCCAATGAGCAGTTCTTC.

This chain joins TRBV29-1 and TRBJ2-7; perhaps TRBD1 as D (6 bases). CDR1 SQVTM and CDR2 ANQGSEA come from the germline V gene. The CDR3 sequence is 16 residues long. Trimming shortened V by 1 base and J by 1 base, and 17 bases separated the two germline ends. For the CDR3, the DNA is TGCAGCGTTGAAGTTCCCTACACAGGGCGGTCCTACGAGCAGTACTTC. Translation: CSVEVPYTGRSYEQYF.

The chain employs TRBV7-6 and TRBJ1-4; 8 bases match TRBD1. CDR1 SGHVS and CDR2 FNYEAQ come from the germline V gene. V lost 4 bases to trimming and J lost 3 bases; unmatched junction nucleotides: 4. The CDR3 covers 15 residues. CDR3 amino acids: CASSSGGAANEKLFF. The CDR3 nucleotides read TGTGCCAGCAGCTCAGGGGGCGCGGCTAATGAAAAACTGTTTTTT. The complete variable domain, with remaining parts taken from reference TRBV7-6 and TRBJ1-4, reads GAGVSQSPRYKVTKRGQDVALRCDPISGHVSLYWYRQALGQGPEFLTYFNYEAQQDKSGLPNDRFSAERPEGSISTLTIQRTEQRDSAMYRCASSSGGAANEKLFFGSGTQLSVL.

The chain is built from TRBV2 and TRBJ2-5, with 8 bases lining up with TRBD2. The CDR3 has 16 amino acids. CDR1 SNHLY and CDR2 FYNNEI come from the germline V gene. V was clipped by 10 bases and J by 2 bases; unmatched bases: 15. The CDR3: CATSGMSSGLQETQYF. The CDR3 nucleotides read TGTGCCACTTCGGGGATGTCTAGCGGGCTTCAAGAGACCCAGTACTTC. Supplemented by reference TRBV2 and TRBJ2-5, the full variable domain reads EPEVTQTPSHQVTQMGQEVILRCVPISNHLYFYWYRQILGQKVEFLVSFYNNEISEKSEIFDDQFSVERPDGSNFTLKIRSTKLEDSAMYFCATSGMSSGLQETQYFGPGTRLLVL.

This clone has just a few counts. The rearrangement links TRBV6-5 to TRBJ2-2, with unresolved D. This CDR3 is 15 amino acids long. V was cut by 5 bases and J by 6 bases, with 16 bases left in between. The germline V gene encodes CDR1 MNHEY and CDR2 SVGAGI. The CDR3 here is CASSLHRSRPGELFF. The DNA for the CDR3 is TGTGCCAGCAGTCTCCACAGATCTCGACCCGGGGAGCTGTTTTTT.

The chain combines TRBV13 with TRBJ2-3; a weak D match, TRBD1 (5 bases). V gave up 5 bases and J gave up 6 bases, with 12 bases separating them. The CDR3 consists of 13 residues. Germline loops: CDR1 PRHDT, CDR2 FYEKMQ (reference sequence). The CDR3 loop reads CASSPPRQDTQYF. CDR3 in DNA: TGTGCCAGCAGCCCCCCCCGACAGGATACGCAGTATTTT.

The V call is TRBV7-3, the J call TRBJ2-2; the D call may be TRBD1 or TRBD2 (5 bases each). Trimming cost V 5 bases and J 5 bases, with 6 bases left between them. CDR1 is SGHTA and CDR2 is FQGTGA in the germline V gene. This CDR3 contains 12 residues. Here the CDR3 DNA reads TGTGCCAGCAGCGGGGGTACCGGGGAGCTGTTTTTT. It translates to CASSGGTGELFF.